This T cell receptor (beta chain) was sequenced during a study of T cell responses to AZD1222 COVID-19 vaccine. As for the study in general: Pooled in the analysis were second doses at about 4 or about 12 weeks. The study, taken as a whole, reports: It should be noted that donors were predominantly white British and more often female, and clonal diversity was possibly underestimated.

Sequenced by immunoSEQ multiplex PCR; TCRdb stores in-frame clones only, minus some. The data contain some 190,000 clones, 80% to 95% of them seen just once; the ten biggest clones take up roughly 1.4%. As regards this clone: Its matching antigen is unknown.

The V and J ends lost 4 bases and 5 bases, in that order; junction bases with no gene match: 9. The CDR3 is 15 amino acids. From germline, CDR1 is MNHEY and CDR2 SVGAGI. The sequencing used peripheral blood, collected on day 0 of AZD1222 vaccination. This chain connects TRBV6-5 to TRBJ2-5; TRBD2 matches 8 bases. The receptor was isolated from an adult in good health. CDR3 in DNA: TGTGCCAGCAGTTTCATTACGGGGGGGCAGGAGACCCAGTACTTC. Translation gives CASSFITGGQETQYF.